The 5 T cell receptor beta chains below come from one sample, sequenced in a study of blood T cell repertoires in COVID-19 (dated by TCRdb to about 2020). Library creation used the immunoSEQ multiplex PCR assay. TCRdb retrieved this table from immuneACCESS and kept in-frame rearrangements only. Not all clones are present; in checked studies, unresolved V genes account for under half, and no reason is known for the remainder. The sample table records approximately 120,000 clones; 80% to 90% of these occur just once. The top ten clones comprise 8.5% to 12% of the sample. Source material: peripheral blood. All receptors come from a human donor in a cohort sampled during active COVID-19.

This clone has just a few counts. The gene calls are TRBV2 and TRBJ2-7; TRBD2 aligns across 7 bases. There are 14 residues in the CDR3. Germline CDR1 SNHLY, CDR2 FYNNEI. The V gene end was trimmed by 8 bases and the J gene end by 0 bases; junction bases not matched to a gene: 7. The CDR3 DNA reads as TGTGCCAGCGTAGTGCGGGGGAACTCCTACGAGCAGTACTTC. Amino acids: CASVVRGNSYEQYF.

This chain links TRBV7-2 with TRBJ1-2, with 7 bases fitting TRBD1. This CDR3 comprises 16 residues. The ends lost 5 bases at V and 1 base at J; junction bases unmatched: 10. The germline V gene has CDR1 SGHTA and CDR2 FQGNSA. CDR3 residues: CASSPGLGGGNYGYTF. CDR3 nucleotides: TGTGCCAGCAGCCCAGGGTTAGGGGGCGGTAACTATGGCTACACCTTC.

This chain connects TRBV5-4 to TRBJ1-1, with D perhaps TRBD1 (6 bases). Trimming took 2 bases from V and 6 from J, leaving 20 bases between them. This CDR3 has 16 residues. Per germline, CDR1 SGHNT and CDR2 YYREEE (reference sequence). CDR3 in amino acids: CASSLYDRSLYAEAFF. The CDR3 DNA is TGTGCCAGCAGCTTATATGACAGGAGCTTATACGCTGAAGCTTTCTTT.

The chain couples TRBV5-1 to TRBJ2-3; TRBD2 aligns across 11 bases. J gave up 6 bases and V 4 bases, and 4 bases lay outside the gene matches. Germline V gene lookup returns CDR1 SGHRS and CDR2 YFSETQ. The CDR3 consists of 14 residues. This chain's CDR3 is CASSHSGGADTQYF. CDR3 sequence (DNA): TGCGCCAGCAGCCATAGCGGGGGGGCCGATACGCAGTATTTT.

The chain links TRBV12-5 to TRBJ2-5, with 11 positions matching TRBD2. The CDR3 runs to 18 residues. Per germline, CDR1 LGHNT and CDR2 FRNRAP. The trim removed 6 bases at V and 1 base at J, leaving 13 bases unmatched. CDR3 DNA sequence: TGTGCTAGTGGCCTCTCCGGCCTAGCGGGGGGACCCCAAGAGACCCAGTACTTC. This encodes CASGLSGLAGGPQETQYF.